The clone carrying this T cell receptor beta chain was recorded a few times. These data belong to a study of blood T cell repertoires in COVID-19. Study details: The study drew acute and convalescent COVID-19 samples from the United States, Italy and Spain. PBMCs, B-cell-depleted T cells, or T cells were the source of the cDNA or gDNA that made up the material.

In germline, CDR1 is SGHTA, CDR2 FQGNSA. Trimming shortened V by 3 bases and J by 3 bases, and 9 bases separated the two germline ends. The CDR3 is 14 amino acids. Authors' methods: The authors estimated nucleated cell counts from reference gene primer amplification. Clones were sequenced by immunoSEQ multiplex PCR, and TCRdb holds only the in-frame ones, with some missing. V, J and clone size are taken as reported in that table, and D and trimming were inferred from the DNA itself. Here the sample spans 60,000 or so clones, approximately 91% being singletons. Sequenced input: peripheral blood. The genes are TRBV7-2 and TRBJ1-5; D unclear. The receptor comes from a human donor in a cohort sampled during active COVID-19. The CDR3, as DNA: TGTGCCAGCAGCTTCGACAATACCAATCAGCCCCAGCATTTT. This translates into CASSFDNTNQPQHF.